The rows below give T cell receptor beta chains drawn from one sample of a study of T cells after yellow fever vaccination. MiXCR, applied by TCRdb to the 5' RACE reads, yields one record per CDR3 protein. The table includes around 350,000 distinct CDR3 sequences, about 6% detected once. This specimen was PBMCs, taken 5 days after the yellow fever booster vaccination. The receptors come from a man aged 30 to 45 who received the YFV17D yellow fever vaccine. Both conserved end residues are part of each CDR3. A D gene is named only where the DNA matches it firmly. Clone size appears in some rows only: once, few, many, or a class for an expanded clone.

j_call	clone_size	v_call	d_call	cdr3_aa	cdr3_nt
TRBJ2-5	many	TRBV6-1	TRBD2	CASSERTSATSTTGGTQYF	TGTGCCAGCAGTGAAAGGACTAGCGCGACCTCAACTACGGGGGGGACCCAGTACTTC
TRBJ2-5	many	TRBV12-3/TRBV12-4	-	CASRLRAGETQYF	-
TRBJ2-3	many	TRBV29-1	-	CSVVKRADTQYF	TGCAGCGTTGTCAAGAGGGCGGATACGCAGTATTTT
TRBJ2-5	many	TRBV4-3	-	CASSHSEGGLAETQYF	TGCGCCAGCAGCCATTCCGAGGGGGGATTGGCGGAGACCCAGTACTTC
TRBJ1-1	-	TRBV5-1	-	CASSRVMNTEAFF	TGCGCCAGCAGTAGGGTCATGAACACTGAAGCTTTCTTT
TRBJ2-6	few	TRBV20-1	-	CSARFSGANVLTF	TGCAGTGCTAGATTCTCTGGGGCCAACGTCCTGACTTTC
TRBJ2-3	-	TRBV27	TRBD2	CASSSSSGRALVSDTQYF	TGTGCCAGCAGTTCCTCTAGCGGGAGGGCCCTCGTGAGTGATACGCAGTATTTT
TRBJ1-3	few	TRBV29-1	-	CSVVRGGNTIYF	TGCAGCGTTGTGAGAGGGGGAAACACCATATATTTT
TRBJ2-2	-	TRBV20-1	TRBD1	CSARIGQDSGELFF	TGCAGTGCTAGAATAGGACAGGACAGCGGGGAGCTGTTTTTT
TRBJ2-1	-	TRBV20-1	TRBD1	CSAAGTGEAGLRNEQFF	TGCAGTGCTGCCGGGACAGGGGAGGCGGGACTCCGCAATGAGCAGTTCTTC
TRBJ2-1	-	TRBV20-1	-	CSANRAYNEQFF	TGCAGTGCTAACCGGGCCTACAATGAGCAGTTCTTC
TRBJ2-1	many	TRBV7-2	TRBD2	CASSLVPAGGLTAEQFF	TGTGCCAGCAGCTTAGTTCCAGCGGGAGGGTTGACTGCTGAGCAGTTCTTC
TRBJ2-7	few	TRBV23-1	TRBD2	CASSQSTSGRPYEQYF	TGCGCCAGCAGTCAATCAACTAGCGGGCGCCCCTACGAGCAGTACTTC
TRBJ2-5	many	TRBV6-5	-	CASSYTVPGVQETQYF	TGTGCCAGCAGTTATACTGTGCCGGGAGTGCAAGAGACCCAGTACTTC
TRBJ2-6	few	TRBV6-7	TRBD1	CASNPGQKESGANVLTF	TGTGCCAGCAACCCGGGACAGAAAGAATCTGGGGCCAACGTCCTGACTTTC
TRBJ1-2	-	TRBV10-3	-	CAISPGEVVYGYTF	TGTGCCATCAGTCCAGGGGAGGTTGTCTATGGCTACACCTTC
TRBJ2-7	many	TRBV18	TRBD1	CASSPPGQGAYEQYF	TGTGCCAGCTCACCACCGGGACAGGGTGCCTACGAGCAGTACTTC
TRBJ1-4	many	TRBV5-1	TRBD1	CASSSDTGVANEKLFF	TGCGCCAGCAGCTCGGACACAGGGGTCGCTAATGAAAAACTGTTTTTT
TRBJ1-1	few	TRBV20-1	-	CSARLFGHYTEAFF	TGCAGTGCTAGACTTTTCGGACACTACACTGAAGCTTTCTTT
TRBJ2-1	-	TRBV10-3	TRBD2	CAISDTSGTLANEQFF	TGTGCCATCAGTGATACTAGCGGGACCTTGGCCAATGAGCAGTTCTTC
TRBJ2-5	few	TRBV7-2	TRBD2	CASSPREGFKETQYF	TGTGCCAGCAGCCCCAGGGAGGGCTTTAAAGAGACCCAGTACTTC
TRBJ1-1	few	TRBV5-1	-	CASRDRTLRNTEAFF	TGCGCCAGCCGAGACAGGACGCTCAGGAACACTGAAGCTTTCTTT
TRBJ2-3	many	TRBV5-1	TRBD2	CASSQTSGMADTQYF	TGCGCCAGCAGCCAGACTAGCGGGATGGCAGATACGCAGTATTTT
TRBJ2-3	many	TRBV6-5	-	CASSYSSLSDTQYF	TGTGCCAGCAGTTACTCTTCCCTTTCAGATACGCAGTATTTT
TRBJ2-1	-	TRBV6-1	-	CASSRRTRTNEQFF	TGTGCCAGCAGCCGGAGGACGCGAACCAATGAGCAGTTCTTC
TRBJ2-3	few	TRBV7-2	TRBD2	CASSRSNSGIGTDTQYF	TGTGCCAGCAGCCGTTCTAATAGCGGGATCGGCACAGATACGCAGTATTTT
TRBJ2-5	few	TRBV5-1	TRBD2	CASRPSLAGGAGKETQYF	TGCGCCAGCAGACCTTCTCTAGCGGGAGGGGCGGGAAAAGAGACCCAGTACTTC
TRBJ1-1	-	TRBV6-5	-	CASSYKQVDTEAFF	TGTGCCAGCAGTTACAAACAGGTGGACACTGAAGCTTTCTTT
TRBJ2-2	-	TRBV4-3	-	CASSQGFQGRATGELFF	TGCGCCAGCAGCCAAGGATTCCAGGGGCGGGCCACCGGGGAGCTGTTTTTT
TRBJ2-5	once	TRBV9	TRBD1	CASSGQGAWETQYF	TGTGCCAGCAGCGGACAGGGGGCGTGGGAGACCCAGTACTTC
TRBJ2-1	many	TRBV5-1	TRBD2	CASSLRLAGSYNEQFF	TGCGCCAGCAGCCTCAGACTAGCGGGCTCCTACAATGAGCAGTTCTTC
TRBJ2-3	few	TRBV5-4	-	CASSLHGSVSTDTQYF	TGTGCCAGCAGCTTGCATGGATCGGTTTCCACAGATACGCAGTATTTT
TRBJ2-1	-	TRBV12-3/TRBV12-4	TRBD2	CASSFRASGISSYNEQFF	TGTGCCAGCAGTTTTAGAGCTAGCGGGATAAGCTCCTACAATGAGCAGTTCTTC
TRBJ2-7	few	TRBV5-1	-	CASSSDLSYEQYF	TGCGCCAGCAGCTCCGACTTATCCTACGAGCAGTACTTC
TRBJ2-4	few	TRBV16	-	CASSQFGTVPFSKNIQYF	TGTGCCAGCAGCCAATTCGGCACAGTACCCTTCTCCAAAAACATTCAGTACTTC
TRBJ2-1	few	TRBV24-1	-	CATSDMRQEGYNEQFF	TGTGCCACCAGTGATATGCGACAGGAGGGTTACAATGAGCAGTTCTTC
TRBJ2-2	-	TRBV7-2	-	CASSWVAGMDTGELFF	TGTGCCAGCAGCTGGGTGGCGGGAATGGACACCGGGGAGCTGTTTTTT
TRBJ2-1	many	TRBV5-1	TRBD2	CASSLASGSGYNEQFF	TGCGCCAGCAGCTTGGCTAGCGGGAGTGGCTACAATGAGCAGTTCTTC
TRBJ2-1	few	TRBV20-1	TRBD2	CSARGGSAGGYNEQFF	TGCAGTGCTAGGGGGGGGTCTGCGGGAGGGTACAATGAGCAGTTCTTC
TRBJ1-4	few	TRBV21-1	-	CASRPGKEEKLFF	TGTGCCAGCCGACCGGGGAAGGAGGAAAAACTGTTTTTT
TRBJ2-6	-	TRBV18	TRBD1	CASSGTGTTGANVLTF	TGTGCCAGCTCGGGGACAGGGACGACTGGGGCCAACGTCCTGACTTTC
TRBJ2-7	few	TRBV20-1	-	CSARAPWGSYEQYF	TGCAGTGCTAGAGCCCCCTGGGGGAGTTACGAGCAGTACTTC